The 17 T cell receptor beta chains given below trace back to one sample, sequenced in a study of T cell clusters in autoimmune cytopenias. TRB was amplified by touch-down multiplex PCR, primer pools A and B combined. With the multiplex PCR reads reprocessed, TCRdb shows one record per CDR3 protein and no DNA. The sample has a few thousand distinct CDR3 sequences. TRB was amplified from 250 ng of peripheral blood genomic DNA per sample. This same sample was also part of a study on T cell repertoires in aging, cancer and after chemotherapy.

Sample: peripheral blood. Every receptor here comes from a human donor in good health.

This clonotype is classed as medium-sized by frequency. The chain carries TRBV6-1 and TRBJ1-2; TCRdb's D gene call, TRBD1, goes unchecked for lack of DNA. CDR3 length equals 15 residues. Germline CDR1 and CDR2: MNHNS and SASEGT. The chain's CDR3 is CASSEPGAIFYGYTF.

According to its frequency, this clonotype is medium-sized. This sequence joins TRBV19 and TRBJ2-2; TCRdb proposes TRBD1, but this gene call is untestable without DNA. CDR1 and CDR2 from the germline V gene are LNHDA and SQIVND (reference sequence). The CDR3 totals 15 residues. The CDR3 reads CASSMRGMSTGELFF.

The gene calls are TRBV11-2 and TRBJ1-4. Germline CDR1 reads SGHAT; CDR2 reads FQNNGV. This CDR3 is 14 amino acids long. CDR3 region: CASSLGLTNEKLFF.

This clonotype is called medium-sized based on its frequency. The chain employs TRBV19 and TRBJ1-2; the TRBD1 assignment by TCRdb is unverifiable without DNA. Germline V gene data show CDR1 as LNHDA and CDR2 as SQIVND (reference sequence). The CDR3 spans 14 residues. The CDR3 reads CASSIPRRGSGYTF.

Judged by frequency, this clonotype is large. The chain joins TRBV19 to TRBJ2-1; TCRdb outputs TRBD1, but without DNA this stays unchecked. The V gene's germline CDR1 is LNHDA and CDR2 SQIVND (reference sequence). The CDR3 covers 14 residues. The CDR3 sequence: CASSNQGARNEQFF.

The V gene is TRBV11-2, the J gene TRBJ1-2. The germline CDR1 and CDR2 sequences are SGHAT and FQNNGV. The CDR3 has 13 residues. This chain's CDR3 is CASSSLRTYGYTF.

The rearrangement joins TRBV4-1 to TRBJ2-6; TCRdb's D call of TRBD2 is untestable without DNA. Germline loops: CDR1 MGHRA, CDR2 YSYEKL. CDR3 length: 17 residues. This chain's CDR3 is CASSTTSGGAGANVLTF.

Judged by frequency, this clonotype is medium-sized (0.01 to 0.1%). The chain is built from TRBV5-6 and TRBJ2-3. Germline lookup yields CDR1 SGHDT and CDR2 YYEEEE. This CDR3 comprises 11 residues. This CDR3 reads CASTLGDTQYF.

The chain links TRBV6-1 to TRBJ2-3; the D gene TCRdb calls, TRBD2, cannot be checked with no DNA. The CDR3 is 15 residues long. Germline CDR1 is MNHNS and CDR2 is SASEGT. This CDR3 reads CASSARAGGQDTQYF.

The rearrangement uses TRBV5-6 and TRBJ1-1; the D call of TRBD1 rests on TCRdb alone, since no DNA is present to check it. This CDR3 spans 14 amino acids. Germline loops: CDR1 SGHDT, CDR2 YYEEEE. The CDR3 sequence: CASSIVVGGTEAFF.

The chain has TRBV20-1 and TRBJ2-3; as DNA is missing, the TRBD1 call by TCRdb cannot be tested. The CDR3 has 16 amino acids. CDR1 and CDR2 from the germline V gene are DFQATT and SNEGSKA (reference sequence). CDR3 loop: CSASPKFRTGSDTQYF.

Its frequency marks this clonotype as medium-sized. The chain has TRBV5-1 and TRBJ2-5; there is no DNA to check the TCRdb D call of TRBD2. CDR3 length: 13 residues. The germline CDR1 and CDR2 sequences are SGHRS and YFSETQ. The CDR3 here is CASSREGRETQYF.

The chain links TRBV5-1 to TRBJ1-5. CDR1 is SGHRS, CDR2 YFSETQ, per germline. There are 12 residues in the CDR3. The CDR3 loop is CASSSLRQPQHF.

Judged by frequency, this clonotype is medium-sized (0.01 to 0.1%). The CDR3 loop reads CASSLDAGSYEQYF. J is TRBJ2-7 and V is TRBV5-4; as DNA is missing, the TRBD1 call by TCRdb cannot be tested. The CDR3 totals 14 residues. Germline V gene lookup returns CDR1 SGHNT and CDR2 YYREEE (reference sequence).

V is TRBV20-1 and J is TRBJ2-1; the TCRdb call, TRBD2, lacks DNA for checking. This CDR3 is 15 amino acids long. The germline V gene encodes CDR1 DFQATT and CDR2 SNEGSKA (reference sequence). The CDR3 here is CSADLGTSGGGEQFF.

Frequency places this clonotype as medium-sized. The chain joins TRBV19 to TRBJ1-6; the TCRdb D gene call, TRBD1, has no DNA to confirm it. Per germline, CDR1 LNHDA and CDR2 SQIVND (reference sequence). There are 15 residues in the CDR3. CDR3 sequence: CASSTSGTADSPLHF.

This clonotype is deemed medium-sized by its frequency. The J gene is TRBJ2-3, the V gene TRBV10-3; TCRdb returns TRBD2, unconfirmable since there is no DNA. The CDR3 runs 16 residues. Looked up from germline, CDR1 is ENHRY and CDR2 is SYGVKD. The chain's CDR3 is CAISDSTSGDTDTQYF.